A selection of T cell receptor beta chains follows, all from one sample in a study of blood T cells in healthy people across ages. TCRdb fed the 5' RACE reads into MiXCR, producing one record per CDR3 protein. This sample yields around 970,000 distinct CDR3 sequences, of which roughly half are seen a single time; about a fifth belongs to the top ten. Sequencing was done on a sample of blood. The receptors shown here come from a woman between 55 and 75 years old in good health. The CDR3 runs from the conserved cysteine through the conserved F or W. D genes are given only for firm matches. For some rows the clone size is stated as once, few or many, or as a class when expanded; others skip it.

d_call,v_call,j_call,clone_size,cdr3_aa,cdr3_nt
-,TRBV12-3/TRBV12-4,TRBJ1-5,-,CASSVNANQPQHF,TGTGCCAGCAGTGTAAACGCCAATCAGCCCCAGCATTTT
TRBD2,TRBV20-1,TRBJ2-1,few,CSASPGLAISYNEQFF,TGCAGTGCTAGCCCGGGACTAGCGATCTCCTACAATGAGCAGTTCTTC
-,TRBV6-2/TRBV6-3,TRBJ2-7,-,CASRPMANGQYF,TGTGCCAGCAGACCTATGGCCAATGGGCAGTACTTC
-,TRBV7-9,TRBJ2-4,-,CASVGGGIQYF,TGTGCCAGCGTGGGGGGAGGCATTCAGTACTTC
TRBD1,TRBV4-1,TRBJ2-7,-,CASSHPGTGSYEQYF,TGCGCCAGCAGCCACCCTGGGACAGGGTCCTACGAGCAGTACTTC
TRBD2,TRBV20-1,TRBJ2-1,-,CSARLAGPRSYNEQFF,TGCAGTGCTCGACTAGCGGGACCACGCTCCTACAATGAGCAGTTCTTC
TRBD2,TRBV4-1,TRBJ2-3,-,CASSQAHGLAVLMADTQYF,TGCGCCAGCAGCCAGGCTCACGGACTAGCGGTTCTTATGGCAGATACGCAGTATTTT
TRBD1,TRBV29-1,TRBJ1-1,few,CSVATRGLNTEAFF,TGCAGCGTTGCGACGAGGGGGCTGAACACTGAAGCTTTCTTT
-,TRBV7-9,TRBJ2-7,few,CASSLAGVAYEQYF,TGTGCCAGCAGTTTAGCAGGGGTCGCCTACGAGCAGTACTTC
TRBD1,TRBV6-2/TRBV6-3,TRBJ1-5,-,CACSGQGNQPQHF,TGTGCGTGCTCGGGACAGGGTAATCAGCCCCAGCATTTT
-,TRBV7-3,TRBJ2-3,-,CVSSPEGREGTQYF,TGTGTCAGCAGCCCGGAGGGCCGTGAGGGTACGCAGTATTTT
TRBD1,TRBV28,TRBJ1-5,-,CASTLGGQDNQPQHF,TGTGCCAGCACCTTGGGAGGACAGGACAATCAGCCCCAGCATTTT
TRBD2,TRBV11-2,TRBJ2-5,-,CASSLVSGRAQETQYF,TGTGCCAGCAGCTTAGTTAGCGGGAGGGCTCAAGAGACCCAGTACTTC
-,TRBV6-2/TRBV6-3,TRBJ2-3,once,CASSPGGTVSITDTQYF,TGTGCCAGCAGCCCGGGAGGGACAGTGAGTATCACAGATACGCAGTATTTT
TRBD1,TRBV5-1,TRBJ2-7,few,CASSLAGDRRYEQYF,TGCGCCAGCAGCTTGGCCGGGGACAGGAGATACGAGCAGTACTTC
-,TRBV30,TRBJ1-2,-,CAGGGGANYGYTF,TGTGCCGGTGGGGGCGGTGCTAACTATGGCTACACCTTC
TRBD1,TRBV2,TRBJ2-2,-,CASRDRGSTGELFF,TGTGCCAGCAGGGACAGGGGAAGCACCGGGGAGCTGTTTTTT
-,TRBV27,TRBJ2-7,-,CASSLLGGLEQYF,TGTGCCAGCAGTCTCCTTGGGGGACTCGAGCAGTACTTC
TRBD1,TRBV15,TRBJ1-1,-,CATSRALGGSEAFF,TGTGCCACCAGCAGGGCCTTAGGGGGCAGTGAAGCTTTCTTT
TRBD1,TRBV20-1,TRBJ1-6,-,CSASTGGGSPLHF,TGCAGTGCTTCAACAGGGGGAGGATCACCCCTCCACTTT
TRBD1,TRBV7-2,TRBJ1-2,few,CASSLSDRVVYGYTF,TGTGCCAGCAGCTTATCAGACAGGGTGGTCTATGGCTACACCTTC
-,TRBV6-2/TRBV6-3,TRBJ2-2,-,CASTAVNTGELFF,TGTGCCAGCACCGCAGTGAACACCGGGGAGCTGTTTTTT
-,TRBV6-5,TRBJ2-7,few,CASSYDVGFPYEQYF,TGTGCCAGCAGTTACGACGTCGGGTTCCCCTACGAGCAGTACTTC
-,TRBV20-1,TRBJ1-4,few,CSARALGKLFF,TGCAGTGCTAGGGCGTTGGGAAAACTGTTTTTT
-,TRBV20-1,TRBJ2-1,many,CSAKAGSSYNEQFF,TGCAGTGCTAAGGCTGGGAGCTCCTACAATGAGCAGTTCTTC
TRBD1,TRBV29-1,TRBJ2-7,-,CSAGGTGVVYEQYF,TGCAGCGCCGGGGGGACAGGGGTAGTATACGAGCAGTACTTC
TRBD2,TRBV28,TRBJ2-7,once,CASSTTRGVRLAGGPHEQYF,TGTGCCAGCAGTACGACGCGGGGGGTGCGACTAGCGGGAGGGCCACACGAGCAGTACTTC
-,TRBV30,TRBJ2-5,few,CAWSVGGGTQETQYF,TGTGCCTGGAGTGTAGGAGGGGGGACCCAAGAGACCCAGTACTTC
-,TRBV20-1,TRBJ1-1,-,CSATRVGTEAFF,TGCAGTGCTACCAGGGTTGGGACTGAAGCTTTCTTT
-,TRBV24-1,TRBJ2-1,few,CATSDPTRSSYNEQFF,TGTGCCACCAGTGATCCAACTAGGAGCTCCTACAATGAGCAGTTCTTC
TRBD2,TRBV20-1,TRBJ2-1,-,CGATERTSTSSEQFF,TGCGGTGCCACGGAAAGGACTAGCACGAGTAGTGAGCAGTTCTTC
-,TRBV5-1,TRBJ2-5,-,CASSLWGLQETQYF,TGCGCCAGCAGCTTGTGGGGACTGCAAGAGACCCAGTACTTC
-,TRBV27,TRBJ2-6,few,CASSFREPYSGANVLTF,TGTGCCAGCAGTTTCCGGGAGCCCTACTCTGGGGCCAACGTCCTGACTTTC
-,TRBV6-1,TRBJ1-6,-,CASSELTGKDSPLHF,TGTGCCAGCAGTGAACTTACAGGGAAGGATTCACCCCTCCACTTT
-,TRBV7-9,TRBJ2-1,-,CASAIGEQFF,TGTGCCAGCGCCATAGGGGAGCAGTTCTTT
-,TRBV4-1,TRBJ2-3,-,CASSQVLSGTDTQYF,TGCGCCAGCAGCCAAGTGCTGAGCGGCACAGATACGCAGTATTTT
TRBD2,TRBV5-1,TRBJ2-2,-,CASSLRTGGPGELFF,TGCGCCAGCAGCTTACGGACGGGGGGACCCGGGGAGCTGTTTTTT
TRBD1,TRBV12-3/TRBV12-4,TRBJ2-7,-,CASSLGGTGRYEQYF,TGTGCCAGCAGTTTAGGTGGGACAGGGCGCTACGAGCAGTACTTC
-,TRBV7-2,TRBJ2-1,-,CASREWSPEQFF,TGTGCCAGCAGGGAGTGGAGCCCAGAGCAGTTCTTC
-,TRBV7-2,TRBJ1-4,-,CASSLVQHEKLFF,TGTGCCAGCAGCTTAGTACAGCATGAAAAACTGTTTTTT
-,TRBV7-2,TRBJ2-5,-,CASSSPRGRGIETQYF,TGTGCCAGCAGCTCCCCTCGGGGGAGGGGGATTGAGACCCAGTACTTC
-,TRBV29-1,TRBJ2-3,-,CSVTRPNTDTQYF,TGCAGCGTTACGAGGCCCAACACAGATACGCAGTATTTT
TRBD2,TRBV20-1,TRBJ2-2,-,CSARRLAAGELFF,TGCAGTGCTAGGAGACTAGCGGCCGGGGAGCTGTTTTTT
-,TRBV24-1,TRBJ2-3,-,CAVRQASTDTQYF,TGTGCCGTCAGACAGGCTAGCACAGATACGCAGTATTTT
-,TRBV6-1,TRBJ2-3,-,CASNGKSTDTQYF,TGTGCCAGCAATGGAAAGAGCACAGATACGCAGTATTTT
-,TRBV4-2,TRBJ1-1,-,CASSQTRGWEAFF,TGTGCCAGCAGCCAAACCAGGGGCTGGGAAGCTTTCTTT
-,TRBV5-1,TRBJ2-5,-,CASSPAWNGETQYF,TGCGCCAGCAGCCCGGCGTGGAACGGGGAGACCCAGTACTTC
-,TRBV15,TRBJ2-2,-,CATSRDDTGELFF,TGTGCCACCAGCAGAGATGATACCGGGGAGCTGTTTTTT
TRBD2,TRBV7-9,TRBJ2-5,-,CASSERTLAGPQETQYF,TGTGCCAGCAGCGAGAGGACCCTAGCGGGGCCCCAAGAGACCCAGTACTTC
-,TRBV9,TRBJ2-1,-,CASSVEADPWNEQFF,TGTGCCAGCAGCGTAGAAGCGGACCCCTGGAATGAGCAGTTCTTC
TRBD1,TRBV20-1,TRBJ2-1,-,CSASRGTGWDEQFF,TGCAGTGCTAGTCGGGGGACAGGGTGGGATGAGCAGTTCTTC
TRBD2,TRBV29-1,TRBJ2-7,few,CSVRYVTSGKYEQYF,TGCAGCGTCCGATACGTGACTAGCGGAAAATACGAGCAGTACTTC
TRBD1,TRBV12-3/TRBV12-4,TRBJ1-5,-,CANSSPPTGDGSNQPQHF,TGTGCCAACAGTTCCCCACCTACAGGGGACGGGAGCAATCAGCCCCAGCATTTT
TRBD2,TRBV10-3,TRBJ2-1,few,CAISRTSGIGIDEQFF,TGTGCCATCAGTCGGACTAGCGGGATCGGTATCGATGAGCAGTTCTTC
-,TRBV6-2/TRBV6-3,TRBJ1-1,-,CASKLVRGNTEAFF,TGTGCCAGCAAACTCGTACGGGGTAACACTGAAGCTTTCTTT
-,TRBV18,TRBJ1-1,-,CASSAGGLNTEAFF,TGTGCCAGCTCCGCCGGGGGCCTGAACACTGAAGCTTTCTTT